This T cell receptor (beta chain) was sequenced during a study of T cells after somatic rescue of genetic block. The table came from immunoSEQ multiplex PCR; TCRdb's copy has only in-frame clones and leaves some out. The top ten hold roughly 1.5% of the sample, which has under 150,000 clones, around nine tenths seen once. The CDR3 consists of 13 residues. V lost 5 bases and J 3 bases, leaving 8 bases between the germline ends. The germline gives CDR1 SNHLY, CDR2 FYNNEI. The receptor comes from a woman between 18 and 29 years old. Sequencing was done on a sample of peripheral blood mononuclear cells (PBMCs). This chain connects TRBV2 to TRBJ1-3, with TRBD1 as a possible D gene (5 bases). Written as DNA, the CDR3 is TGTGCCAGCAGTTACGACAGTGGAAACACCATATATTTT. It codes for CASSYDSGNTIYF.